Sequencing of this T cell receptor beta chain was carried out in a study of blood T cell repertoires in COVID-19. TCRdb's copy holds only in-frame clones and misses some; the assay was immunoSEQ multiplex PCR. The data hold some 270,000 clones, with over 70% observed a single time. What was sequenced was PBMCs or T cells enriched from blood (not recorded which). The origin of this receptor is a woman in her thirties or forties who had been exposed to COVID-19.

The CDR3, as DNA: TGCAGTGCAGTAACAGCCTACGAGCAGTACTTC. Translation: CSAVTAYEQYF. The rearrangement joins TRBV20-1 to TRBJ2-7; no reliable D call. Germline V gene lookup returns CDR1 DFQATT and CDR2 SNEGSKA (reference sequence). Trimming removed 6 bases at V and 2 bases at J, with 8 bases between. The CDR3 has 11 amino acids.